This TCR beta chain was captured in a study of blood T cells in healthy people across ages. Findings and caveats of the study: The study could not conclusively compare naive and antigen-experienced cells, given its unsorted PBMCs. Naive T cell percentage and TCR beta diversity correlated strongly.

This CDR3 has 14 residues. CDR1 is DFQATT and CDR2 is SNEGSKA in the germline V gene (reference sequence). Deletions cut 6 bases from V and 3 bases from J, with 17 bases between. In this sample, this clonotype turned up many times. Its matching antigen is unknown. It was with a sample-barcoded 5' primer and a J-beta primer mix that a second PCR of roughly 7 to 11 cycles was run. Sequencing of every sample gave 2.5 million or more CDR3-containing paired-end reads. One entry per CDR3 protein results from TCRdb running MiXCR on the 5' RACE reads. This table holds roughly 900,000 distinct CDR3 sequences, roughly 26% found once.

This sequence originates from a woman aged 80 or over in good health. The chain combines TRBV20-1 with TRBJ2-5, with D hard to call. The sample taken for sequencing was blood. CDR3 nucleotide sequence: TGCAGTGCCCTAGTGACCGACAACGAAGAGACCCAGTACTTC. This gives the protein CSALVTDNEETQYF.